This TCR beta chain was obtained from a study of T cell responses to AZD1222 COVID-19 vaccine. Study as a whole: Second-dose schedules of about 4 or about 12 weeks were combined. Points from the study as a whole: Repertoire sampling happened only post peak T cell response. Increased Spike-specific TCR breadth and depth were observed after two AZD1222 doses.

Points on this clone: The target antigen is unknown.

Repertoires were generated with immunoSEQ multiplex PCR, while TCRdb's copy carries only in-frame clones and drops some. The repertoire holds some 130,000 clones, with more than 85% as singletons. Germline CDR1 LGHNA, CDR2 YNFKEQ. Trimming at V came to 1 base and at J to 4 bases, leaving 10 bases not matched to a gene. The CDR3 has 16 amino acids. This clonotype was sampled from an adult in good health. The V gene is TRBV4-2, the J gene TRBJ2-7; 7 nucleotides align to TRBD2. Sequenced material: peripheral blood, taken on day 0 of AZD1222 vaccination. The CDR3 here is CASSQGNGLGLYEQYF. The DNA of the CDR3 is TGTGCCAGCAGCCAAGGAAACGGACTAGGGCTGTACGAGCAGTACTTC.